Below, one T cell receptor (beta chain) is given with its context. What it binds is not known. The sample belongs to a study of shared clonotypes between healthy human individuals. Notes on the study in general: There were few donors, and this limited the genetic and exposure-history diversity represented. Naive subsets usually exceeded memory subsets in estimated richness.

Sequencing was performed with immunoSEQ multiplex PCR; in TCRdb, only in-frame clones are kept and a portion is missing. Of about 2.1 million clones in the sample, 85% to 95% were seen once. Terminally differentiated effector memory CD45RA+ cells were excluded by CCR7 positive selection of CD45RO-negative cells. Every one of the donors was a Caucasian adult that lived in Nashville, Tennessee. Deletions cut 8 bases from V and 0 bases from J, with 12 bases between. The CDR3 loop spans 14 amino acids. CDR1 and CDR2 from the germline V gene are MDHEN and SYDVKM. Sequencing was carried out using naive CD8+ T cells from PBMCs. The clonotype originates from a man aged 18 to 29 in good health. Some clones in this sample may be carry-over from other donors' samples. This rearrangement joins TRBV28 to TRBJ2-3, with a possible D match to TRBD1 (6 bases). The DNA for the CDR3 is TGTGCCAGCCCTGGACAGCCGAGCACAGATACGCAGTATTTT. It translates to CASPGQPSTDTQYF.